This TCR beta chain was observed in a study of T cells in Graves' hyperthyroidism and ophthalmopathy. Study information: Once the initial diagnosis was made, peripheral blood was obtained before any treatment.

Amplified TCR beta CDR3 regions derived from RNA transcripts. A first-round RT-PCR of the TCR CDR3 used the HTBI primer set. TCRdb recomputed calls from the multiplex PCR reads with MiXCR, one row per CDR3 protein. Here the sample spans approximately 410,000 distinct CDR3 sequences, about 15% being singletons. Between the trimmed V and J ends, which lost 5 bases and 2 bases, there was a span of 15 bases. CDR3 length: 14 residues. CDR1 and CDR2 (germline): GTSNPN, SVGIG (reference sequence). The sample holds many counts of this clonotype. Sequenced material: blood. This TCR came from a man between 18 and 29 years old with Graves' ophthalmopathy. The V gene is TRBV30, the J gene TRBJ1-1; D is unresolved. For the CDR3, the DNA is TGTGCCTGGGGCGAGAAGGGAGGCAACACTGAAGCTTTCTTT. Translation gives CAWGEKGGNTEAFF.